This T cell receptor (beta chain) was found in a study of T-cell memory formation after mild COVID-19. Study-level points and caveats: Pre-infection memory showed some responding clones, and this suggested that cross-reactive memory joined.

Via MiXCR, TCRdb re-called the 5' RACE reads, giving one row per CDR3 protein. The data show about 400,000 distinct CDR3 sequences, 16% seen once. CDR3 size: 16 residues. In germline, CDR1 is SQVTM, CDR2 ANQGSEA. A remark on this clonotype: Antigen unknown. At one of its ends the junction is not consistent with the germline gene, which may arise from a read error.

Sample: PBMCs or a T cell subset sorted from them (not recorded which). This receptor was identified in a man between 18 and 35 years old who had mild COVID-19 (a few samples of this study predate the infection). Cell type and time point are not known. The chain recombines TRBV29-1 with TRBJ2-3; 13 bases line up with TRBD2. CDR3 bases: TGCAGCGTCCCACGGACTAGCGGGGGTGGCACAGATACGAAGTATTTT. This encodes CSVPRTSGGGTDTKYF.